The entry below gives a single TCR beta chain sequence along with its context. The table lists this clonotype with a few counts. Its antigen target is currently unknown. The junction departs from germline at one end; a sequencing error may be responsible. Via the germline V gene (reference sequence), CDR1 is SSHAT and CDR2 FNYEAQ. Including cysteine and phenylalanine, the CDR3 has 16 amino acids. The retained sequence is limited to the CDR3, 48 bases, with the frame set at the first base. The data are from a study of regulatory T cells in long-lasting Graves disease (dated by TCRdb to the early 2020s). Context from the whole study: Persistent Graves' disease meant more than 5 years of antithyroid drug treatment with TSH receptor autoantibodies that stayed positive. This study used TCR sequencing and RNA sequencing of peripheral blood to compare persistent Graves' disease patients against newly diagnosed Graves' disease patients. The study was conducted in China and was registered as a clinical trial. A total of 35 or so samples underwent TCR sequencing: 13 from persistent and approximately 20 from newly diagnosed Graves' disease patients. In the clinical cohort, patients with persistent Graves' disease had used antithyroid drugs for an average of about 10.3 years.

The time point tag for this specimen amounts to: persistent/refractory GD, antithyroid drugs over 5 years with positive TRAb. For both TCR sequencing and RNA sequencing, RNA was extracted from PBMCs using TRIzol. Graves' disease was diagnosed according to American Thyroid Association guidelines. Recruitment of patients was carried out at an endocrinology department in Xi'an, China. Each patient gave 8.5 to 9.5 milliliters of peripheral blood, collected in an EDTA anticoagulant tube. Ficoll Paque Plus density gradient separation was used to isolate PBMCs, and no additional T cell sorting was done. An Agilent 2100 Bioanalyzer and agarose gel were used to check RNA quality, and a NanoDrop 2000 was used to measure RNA concentration. Findings and caveats that apply to the study as a whole: Sequencing and analysis were limited to the TCR beta chain. The small sample size was acknowledged by the authors as a limitation that may reduce accuracy. Preferential use of TRBV28, TRBJ1-2 and TRBJ2-5 was observed in persistent disease, whereas TRBV20-1 and TRBJ2-1 were favored in newly diagnosed disease. Compared with newly diagnosed patients, patients with persistent Graves' disease had lower TCR Shannon entropy and fewer highly expanded clones, which suggests clonal expansion. A larger number of public clonotypes was shared among persistent patients (approximately 3,000) than among newly diagnosed patients (around 880). The study examined only peripheral blood because the primary lesion, thyroid tissue, could not be accessed.

The library was generated by multiplex PCR. Instrument used: Illumina HiSeq 4000. TCR beta libraries were built with iRepertoire HTBI primers and Arm-PCR amplification of CDR3 regions. Before sequencing, the PCR products underwent gel purification. In the source study's methods: Gene usage analysis of CDR3 amino acid clonotypes used the roughly 62 TRBV and 11 to 15 TRBJ segments found across samples. COPE and FqMerger were used to merge filtered high-quality paired reads into contigs. Contigs were aligned with BLAST to IMGT TRBV, TRBD and TRBJ reference genes, and CDR3 was defined per IMGT. Any clonotype with a frequency above 0.1% was classified as a highly expanded clone. Repertoire diversity was measured by Shannon entropy, and V-J evenness by the Gini coefficient. A clonotype found in more than one individual was treated as public. TCRdb took the public reads, trimmed them with fastp at Q25, ran MiXCR for clone calling and kept in-frame beta chains. Entries are consolidated by CDR3 protein sequence, retaining the most common genes and DNA. What appears here as the V and J calls and clone size reflects TCRdb's work, not the paper's. The sample profile shows roughly 500,000 distinct CDR3 sequences; less than 25% of them were found once. Over 7.5% of the sample comes from the top ten.

The sample consisted of peripheral blood mononuclear cells (PBMCs), taken when the disease was refractory, from a patient treated with antithyroid drugs. This clonotype originated in a female donor with Graves disease. The chain is assembled from TRBV7-7 and TRBJ1-6, with the D gene not clear enough to name. Here is the DNA: TGTGCTAGCACCTGGGGTAGGAAGAAACTTAATTCACCCCTCCACTTT. Protein translation: CASTWGRKKLNSPLHF.